One TCR beta chain is described in this entry. Its specificity is not known. This same CDR3 is encoded by further DNA sequences in the sample. V was clipped by 4 bases and J by 0 bases, with 10 bases between them. Germline V gene lookup returns CDR1 SGHTA and CDR2 FQGNSA. The CDR3 spans 15 residues. Sequencing was performed with immunoSEQ multiplex PCR; in TCRdb, only in-frame clones are kept and a portion is missing. The sample includes over 2,000,000 clones, 90% to 95% seen only once; the top ten take about 1.6%. This specimen comes from a study of shared clonotypes between healthy human individuals. Across the study: Participating donors consisted of two women and a few men aged 18 to 49. Each donor had three CD4 naive, three CD4 memory, two CD8 naive and one CD8 memory plate. Points from the study as a whole: Clonotypes which were not shared had lower generation probabilities than clonotypes that all four donors shared.

CD45RO-negative CD8 cells positively selected for CCR7 made up the naive population, which excluded terminally differentiated effector memory CD45RA+ cells. All participating donors were Caucasian adults from Nashville, Tennessee. Sequenced: naive CD8+ T cells from PBMCs. The chain carries TRBV7-2 and TRBJ2-1; a weak D match, TRBD1 (5 bases). The sequence derives from a man aged 18 to 30 in good health. Some clones in this sample may be carry-over from other donors' samples. The CDR3 DNA is TGTGCCAGCAGCTCCAGACAGAGCTCCTACAATGAGCAGTTCTTC. It encodes CASSSRQSSYNEQFF.